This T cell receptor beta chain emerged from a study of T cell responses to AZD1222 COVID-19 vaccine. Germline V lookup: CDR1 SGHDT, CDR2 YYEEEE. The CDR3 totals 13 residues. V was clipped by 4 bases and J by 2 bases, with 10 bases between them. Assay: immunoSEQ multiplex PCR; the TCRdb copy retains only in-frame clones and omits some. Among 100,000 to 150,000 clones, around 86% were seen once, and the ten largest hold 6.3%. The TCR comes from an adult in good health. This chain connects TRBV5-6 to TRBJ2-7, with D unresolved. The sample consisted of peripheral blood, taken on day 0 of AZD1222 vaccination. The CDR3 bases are TGTGCCAGCAGCCCCGACCCGACCTACGAGCAGTACTTC. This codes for CASSPDPTYEQYF.